These 23 T cell receptor beta chains were sequenced from one sample in a study of cytomegalovirus exposure and HLA in healthy donors. PCR involved 60 Vbeta and 13 Jbeta primers. Some clones are missing from TCRdb's copy, which holds only in-frame ones; the method was immunoSEQ multiplex PCR. The profile shows 200,000 to 250,000 clones, around 89% of them singletons. Sequenced: PBMCs. These receptors originate from a young woman in good health and CMV-seronegative.

The chain couples TRBV5-1 to TRBJ2-5; D call uncertain. Germline values: CDR1 SGHRS, CDR2 YFSETQ. The CDR3 spans 14 residues. V lost 2 bases, J lost 0 bases, and 8 bases lay in between. This CDR3 reads CASSFQMYQETQYF. CDR3 nucleotide sequence: TGCGCCAGCAGCTTCCAAATGTACCAAGAGACCCAGTACTTC.

The genes are TRBV9 and TRBJ2-7; 7 bases align to TRBD1. The germline CDR1 and CDR2 sequences are SGDLS and YYNGEE. V dropped 3 bases and J dropped 5; count of bases not matched to a gene: 8. The CDR3 covers 14 residues. The CDR3 coding sequence is TGTGCCAGCAGCGCGTTGCAGGGGGTCCACGAGCAGTACTTC. This encodes CASSALQGVHEQYF.

The chain combines TRBV5-4 with TRBJ1-2; D unclear. Germline V gene sequence: CDR1 SGHNT, CDR2 YYREEE (reference sequence). The V end was cut by 1 base, the J end by 1 base, with 5 bases between. This CDR3 has 13 amino acids. This CDR3 is CASSLPGNYGYTF. For the CDR3, the DNA is TGTGCCAGCAGCTTGCCGGGTAACTATGGCTACACCTTC.

This chain links TRBV10-3 with TRBJ2-7; D is undetermined. CDR3 size: 12 residues. Germline values: CDR1 ENHRY, CDR2 SYGVKD. V was shortened by 2 bases and J by 3 bases, with 5 bases between the two germline ends. The CDR3 DNA is TGTGCCATCAGTGAGGCCAGCTACGAGCAGTACTTC. Its protein is CAISEASYEQYF.

V gene TRBV9 combines with J gene TRBJ1-1, with 7 bases fitting TRBD1. The CDR3 totals 17 residues. The ends lost 4 bases at V and 0 bases at J; junction bases unmatched: 12. Per the germline V gene, CDR1 is SGDLS and CDR2 is YYNGEE. For the CDR3, the DNA is TGTGCCAGCAGCACCCCGGCGAGCGACAGGGTGAACACTGAAGCTTTCTTT. Residues: CASSTPASDRVNTEAFF.

The J gene is TRBJ1-1, the V gene TRBV27; a possible D gene is TRBD1 (6 bases). Trimming cost V 5 bases and J 2 bases, with 12 bases left between them. CDR1 MNHEY and CDR2 SMNVEV come from the germline V gene (reference sequence). CDR3 size: 14 residues. The chain's CDR3 is CASSNRDPNTEAFF. CDR3 nucleotide sequence: TGTGCCAGCAGTAACAGGGACCCCAACACTGAAGCTTTCTTT.

This clone was detected only a few times. The gene calls are TRBV10-3 and TRBJ2-2; 8 positions match TRBD2. CDR1 and CDR2 (germline): ENHRY, SYGVKD. The CDR3 sequence is 15 residues long. Losses at the gene ends were 6 bases for V and 1 base for J; bases not matched to a gene: 4. In nucleotides, the CDR3 is TGTGCCATCAGGCCGGGACTAGAGAACACCGGGGAGCTGTTTTTT. Translation: CAIRPGLENTGELFF.

The CDR3: CASSHGTGGYGYTF. CDR3 sequence (DNA): TGTGCCAGCAGTCACGGGACAGGGGGATATGGCTACACCTTC. This sequence joins TRBV27 and TRBJ1-2, with TRBD1 identical over 11 bases. CDR1 is MNHEY and CDR2 is SMNVEV in the germline V gene (reference sequence). The CDR3 consists of 14 residues. J lost 5 bases, V lost 5 bases, and 4 bases had no gene match.

The chain employs TRBV5-6 and TRBJ2-5, with D unclear. The CDR3 runs to 13 residues. CDR1 SGHDT and CDR2 YYEEEE come from the germline V gene. Deletions cut 4 bases from V and 5 bases from J, with 12 bases between. This CDR3 reads CASSPMNWETQYF. CDR3 coding DNA: TGTGCCAGCAGCCCAATGAACTGGGAGACCCAGTACTTC. The whole variable domain, filled in from reference TRBV5-6 and TRBJ2-5, reads DAGVTQSPTHLIKTRGQQVTLRCSPKSGHDTVSWYQQALGQGPQFIFQYYEEEERQRGNFPDRFSGHQFPNYSSELNVNALLLGDSALYLCASSPMNWETQYFGPGTRLLVL.

The chain couples TRBV5-4 to TRBJ2-1, with TRBD2 matching over 8 bases. Germline V gene sequence: CDR1 SGHNT, CDR2 YYREEE (reference sequence). This CDR3 contains 17 residues. Unmatched junction bases numbered 11, after V lost 2 bases and J lost 4 bases. The CDR3 DNA reads as TGTGCCAGCAGCTTAACGGATGCGGGGGGCCTATACAATGAGCAGTTCTTC. Its protein product is CASSLTDAGGLYNEQFF.

The J gene is TRBJ2-4, the V gene TRBV5-6; the D gene is possibly TRBD2 (5 bases). V lost 10 bases and J lost 5, with 16 bases in between. The CDR3 contains 13 residues. Per the germline V gene, CDR1 is SGHDT and CDR2 is YYEEEE. The CDR3 reads CAAERAGENIQYF. CDR3 nucleotides: TGTGCCGCCGAACGAGCCGGGGAAAACATTCAGTACTTC.

The chain joins TRBV19 to TRBJ1-4, with 9 bases lining up with TRBD1. After removal of 9 bases from V and 6 bases from J, the junction contained 5 bases not matched to a gene. The CDR3 runs to 13 residues. Germline V gene data show CDR1 as LNHDA and CDR2 as SQIVND (reference sequence). The CDR3: CASKRDRDEKLFF. The CDR3 nucleotides are TGTGCCAGCAAGAGGGACAGGGATGAAAAACTGTTTTTT.

The chain has TRBV10-2 and TRBJ1-1, with D possibly being TRBD1 (6 bases). Germline-derived CDR1 and CDR2 are WSHSY and SAAADI. The CDR3 is made up of 13 amino acids. Trimming took 8 bases from V and 1 from J, leaving 11 bases between them. For the CDR3, the DNA is TGCGCCAGCGGGGGACATCCGAACACTGAAGCTTTCTTT. It specifies CASGGHPNTEAFF.

The V gene is TRBV25-1, the J gene TRBJ2-1, with D maybe TRBD1 (6 bases). CDR3 size: 13 residues. Trimming shortened V by 4 bases and J by 4 bases, and 8 bases separated the two germline ends. Germline V gene sequence: CDR1 MGHDK, CDR2 SYGVNS. The CDR3 DNA reads TGTGCCAGCAGTGGGACAGAATACAATGAGCAGTTCTTC. Translating it yields CASSGTEYNEQFF.

The CDR3 reads CASRSSGGALYEQFF. In DNA, the CDR3 is TGTGCCAGCAGGTCTAGCGGGGGGGCCTTATATGAGCAGTTCTTC. V usage is TRBV7-2 and J usage is TRBJ2-1, with 12 bases matching TRBD2. This CDR3 contains 15 residues. Losses at the gene ends were 6 bases for V and 8 bases for J; bases not matched to a gene: 8. CDR1 and CDR2 (germline): SGHTA, FQGNSA.

The chain recombines TRBV7-2 with TRBJ1-6; D may be TRBD1 (5 bases). Deletions cut 2 bases from V and 9 bases from J, with 14 bases between. Germline V lookup: CDR1 SGHTA, CDR2 FQGNSA. The CDR3 runs 15 residues. Here the CDR3 DNA reads TGTGCCAGCAGCTTAATCACCGCCGGGGGTTCACCCCTCCACTTT. Amino acids: CASSLITAGGSPLHF.

The chain employs TRBV27 and TRBJ2-7, with a possible D match to TRBD1 (7 bases). The CDR3 loop spans 14 amino acids. Germline V lookup: CDR1 MNHEY, CDR2 SMNVEV (reference sequence). V was cut by 2 bases and J by 4 bases, with 12 bases left in between. This CDR3 is CASSLRRDRYEQYF. Here the CDR3 DNA reads TGTGCCAGCAGTTTAAGGCGGGACAGATACGAGCAGTACTTC.

The CDR3 spells CASSYLLREITDTQYF. CDR3 nucleotide sequence: TGTGCCAGCAGCTATCTTCTTAGAGAAATCACAGATACGCAGTATTTT. The chain carries TRBV4-2 and TRBJ2-3; D is unresolved. CDR1 is LGHNA and CDR2 is YNFKEQ in the germline V gene. The V gene lost 5 bases and the J gene lost 2 bases, with 17 bases spanning the gap. CDR3 length equals 16 residues.

J is TRBJ1-5 and V is TRBV4-2, with 7 bases identical to TRBD1. This CDR3 spans 15 amino acids. J lost 5 bases, V lost 0 bases, and 4 bases had no gene match. Germline-derived CDR1 and CDR2 are LGHNA and YNFKEQ. CDR3 loop: CASSQDGDRYQPQHF. The CDR3 nucleotides are TGTGCCAGCAGCCAAGATGGGGACAGATATCAGCCCCAGCATTTT.

V is TRBV19 and J is TRBJ2-5; 7 nucleotides match TRBD2. Germline V gene sequence: CDR1 LNHDA, CDR2 SQIVND (reference sequence). The CDR3 is 17 residues long. V lost 3 bases to trimming and J lost 2 bases; unmatched junction nucleotides: 12. The CDR3 sequence: CASSIGRASGDQETQYF. The CDR3 DNA reads TGTGCCAGTAGTATTGGGAGGGCTAGCGGAGATCAAGAGACCCAGTACTTC.

The V call is TRBV18, the J call TRBJ2-3; 7 bases agree with TRBD2. This CDR3 contains 16 residues. Germline V CDR1 and CDR2: KGHSH, LQKENI. J gave up 2 bases and V 1 base, and 6 bases lay outside the gene matches. CDR3 sequence reads: CASSPLSLAYTDTQYF. CDR3 in DNA: TGTGCCAGCTCACCACTGTCACTAGCGTACACAGATACGCAGTATTTT.

V is TRBV6-1 and J is TRBJ2-1; 7 positions match TRBD2. The CDR3 has 15 residues. Per germline, CDR1 MNHNS and CDR2 SASEGT. V trimming: 10 bases; J trimming: 0 bases; junction bases outside the gene matches: 9. The CDR3 DNA reads TGTGCCACTACCCGAGCGGGGAGCTCCTACAATGAGCAGTTCTTC. This translates into CATTRAGSSYNEQFF.

This rearrangement joins TRBV28 to TRBJ2-3, with a tentative D call TRBD2 (6 bases). The CDR3 sequence is 15 residues long. CDR1 is MDHEN and CDR2 is SYDVKM in the germline V gene. V was shortened by 3 bases and J by 4 bases, with 14 bases between the two germline ends. The CDR3, as DNA: TGTGCCAGCAGTTTTCCCCGACTAGTTTCAGATACGCAGTATTTT. The encoded protein is CASSFPRLVSDTQYF.